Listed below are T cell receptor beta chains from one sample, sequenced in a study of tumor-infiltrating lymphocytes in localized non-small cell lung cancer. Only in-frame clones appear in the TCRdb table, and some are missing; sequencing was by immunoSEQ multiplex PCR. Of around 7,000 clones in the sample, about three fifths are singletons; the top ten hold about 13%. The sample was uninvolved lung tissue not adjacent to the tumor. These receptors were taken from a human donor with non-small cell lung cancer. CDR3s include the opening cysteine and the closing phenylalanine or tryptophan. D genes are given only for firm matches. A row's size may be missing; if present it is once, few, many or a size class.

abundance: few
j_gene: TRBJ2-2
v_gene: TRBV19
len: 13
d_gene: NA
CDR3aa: CASSNPNTGELFF
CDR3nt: TGTGCCAGTAGTAATCCGAACACCGGGGAGCTGTTTTTT

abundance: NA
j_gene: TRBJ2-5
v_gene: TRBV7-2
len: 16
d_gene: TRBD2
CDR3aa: CASRYLAGASEETQYF
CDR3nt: TGTGCCAGCAGGTACCTAGCGGGGGCCTCGGAAGAGACCCAGTACTTC

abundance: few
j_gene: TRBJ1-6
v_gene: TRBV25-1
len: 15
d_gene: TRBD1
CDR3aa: CASSRQGALDSPLHF
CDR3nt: TGTGCCAGCAGTAGACAGGGGGCTTTGGATTCACCCCTCCACTTT

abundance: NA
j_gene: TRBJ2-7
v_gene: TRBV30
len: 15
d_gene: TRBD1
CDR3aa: CAWGPRDRGTYEQYF
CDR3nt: TGTGCCTGGGGACCCCGGGACAGGGGGACTTACGAGCAGTACTTC

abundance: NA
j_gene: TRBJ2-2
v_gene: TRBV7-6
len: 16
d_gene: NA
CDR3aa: CASSLVAGLNTGELFF
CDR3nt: TGTGCCAGCAGCTTAGTGGCAGGACTGAACACCGGGGAGCTGTTTTTT

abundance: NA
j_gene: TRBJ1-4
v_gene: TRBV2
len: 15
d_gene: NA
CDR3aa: CASRGTGGSGEKLFF
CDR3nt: TGTGCCAGCAGGGGTACAGGAGGCTCGGGTGAAAAACTGTTTTTT

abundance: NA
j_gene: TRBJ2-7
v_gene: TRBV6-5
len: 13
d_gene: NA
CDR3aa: CASSYNGAGEQYF
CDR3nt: TGTGCCAGCAGTTACAACGGGGCTGGGGAGCAGTACTTC

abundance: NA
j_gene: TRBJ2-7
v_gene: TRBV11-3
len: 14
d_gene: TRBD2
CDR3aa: CASRPAGSSYEQYF
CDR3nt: TGTGCCAGCAGGCCAGCGGGGTCCTCCTACGAGCAGTACTTC

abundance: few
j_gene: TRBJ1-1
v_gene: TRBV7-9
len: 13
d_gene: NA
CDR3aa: CASSLEMNTEAFF
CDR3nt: TGTGCCAGCAGCTTGGAGATGAACACTGAAGCTTTCTTT

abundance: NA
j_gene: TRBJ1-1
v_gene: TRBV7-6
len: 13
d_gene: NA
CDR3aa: CASSTQGYTEAFF
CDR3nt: TGTGCCAGCAGCACCCAGGGTTACACTGAAGCTTTCTTT

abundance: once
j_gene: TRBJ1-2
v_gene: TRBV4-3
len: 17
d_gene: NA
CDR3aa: CASSQGGDRSVLEGYTF
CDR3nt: TGCGCCAGCAGCCAAGGGGGCGACAGGTCCGTCCTAGAGGGCTACACCTTC

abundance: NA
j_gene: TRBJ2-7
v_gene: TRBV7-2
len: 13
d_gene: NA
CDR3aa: CASSLATTYEQYF
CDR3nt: TGTGCCAGCAGCTTAGCTACCACCTACGAGCAGTACTTC

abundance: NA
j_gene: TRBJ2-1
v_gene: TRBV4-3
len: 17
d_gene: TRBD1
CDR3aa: CASSQDLQGAGYNEQFF
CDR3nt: TGCGCCAGCAGCCAAGACTTACAGGGGGCGGGCTACAATGAGCAGTTCTTC

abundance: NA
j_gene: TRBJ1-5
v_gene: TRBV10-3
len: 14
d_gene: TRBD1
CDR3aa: CAISTDRGFQPQHF
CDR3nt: TGTGCCATCAGTACCGACAGGGGCTTTCAGCCCCAGCATTTT

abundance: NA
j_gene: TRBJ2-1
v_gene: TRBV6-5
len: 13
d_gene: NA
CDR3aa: CASSWKTGLEQFF
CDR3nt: TGTGCCAGCAGTTGGAAGACGGGACTCGAGCAGTTCTTC

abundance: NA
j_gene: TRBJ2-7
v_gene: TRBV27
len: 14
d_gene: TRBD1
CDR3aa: CASSLETGNYEQYF
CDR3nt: TGTGCCAGCAGTTTAGAGACAGGGAACTACGAGCAGTACTTC

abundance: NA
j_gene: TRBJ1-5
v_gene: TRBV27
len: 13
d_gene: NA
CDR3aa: CASSWDSNQPQHF
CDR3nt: TGTGCCAGCAGTTGGGATAGCAATCAGCCCCAGCATTTT

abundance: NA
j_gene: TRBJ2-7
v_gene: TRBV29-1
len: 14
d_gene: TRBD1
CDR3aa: CSVVLTGSSYEQYF
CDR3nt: TGCAGCGTTGTGTTGACAGGGAGCTCCTACGAGCAGTACTTC

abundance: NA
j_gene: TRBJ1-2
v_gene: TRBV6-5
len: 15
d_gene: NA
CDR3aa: CASSPGEGINYGYTF
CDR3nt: TGTGCCAGCAGTCCCGGGGAGGGGATCAACTATGGCTACACCTTC

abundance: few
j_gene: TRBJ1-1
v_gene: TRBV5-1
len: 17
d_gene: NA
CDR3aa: CASSKEVNAVMNTEAFF
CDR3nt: TGCGCCAGCAGCAAGGAGGTTAATGCCGTCATGAACACTGAAGCTTTCTTT

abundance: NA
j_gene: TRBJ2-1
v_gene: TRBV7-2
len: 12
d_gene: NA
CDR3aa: CASSTGPNEQFF
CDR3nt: TGTGCCAGCAGCACTGGACCCAATGAGCAGTTCTTC

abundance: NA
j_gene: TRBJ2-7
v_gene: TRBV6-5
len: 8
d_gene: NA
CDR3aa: CASNEQYF
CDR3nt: TGTGCCAGCAACGAGCAGTACTTC

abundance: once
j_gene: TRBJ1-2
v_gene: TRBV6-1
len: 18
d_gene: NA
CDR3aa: CASSVRQAGQGLGYGYTF
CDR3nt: TGTGCCAGCAGTGTCCGCCAGGCGGGCCAGGGGTTGGGCTATGGCTACACCTTC

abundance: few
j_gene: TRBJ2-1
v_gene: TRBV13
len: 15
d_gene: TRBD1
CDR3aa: CASSLGQGARNEQFF
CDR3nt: TGTGCCAGCAGCCTCGGACAGGGGGCTAGGAATGAGCAGTTCTTC

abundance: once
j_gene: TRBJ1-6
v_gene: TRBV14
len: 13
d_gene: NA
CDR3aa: CASSLQYNSPLHF
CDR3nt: TGTGCCAGCAGCCTACAGTATAATTCACCCCTCCACTTT

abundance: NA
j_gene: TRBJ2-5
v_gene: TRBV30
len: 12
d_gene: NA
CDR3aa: CAWMTEKETQYF
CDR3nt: TGTGCCTGGATGACAGAAAAAGAGACCCAGTACTTC

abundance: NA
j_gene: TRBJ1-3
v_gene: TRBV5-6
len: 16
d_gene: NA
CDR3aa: CATHLTGIPDVNTIYF
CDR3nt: TGTGCCACACACTTGACCGGAATACCCGATGTAAACACCATATATTTT

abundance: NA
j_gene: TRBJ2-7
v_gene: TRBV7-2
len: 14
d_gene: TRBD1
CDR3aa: CASSEDRVTYEQYF
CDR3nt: TGTGCCAGCAGCGAAGACAGGGTTACATACGAGCAGTACTTC

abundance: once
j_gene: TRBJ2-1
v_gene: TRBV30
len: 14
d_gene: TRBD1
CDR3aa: CAWTHGTAWGEQFF
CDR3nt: TGTGCCTGGACCCACGGGACAGCATGGGGTGAGCAGTTCTTC

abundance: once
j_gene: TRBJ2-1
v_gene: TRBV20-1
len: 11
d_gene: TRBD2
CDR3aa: CSAGGNNEQFF
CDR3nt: TGCAGTGCGGGGGGGAACAATGAGCAGTTCTTC

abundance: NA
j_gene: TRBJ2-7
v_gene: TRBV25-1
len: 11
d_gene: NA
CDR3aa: CASSEGLRWYF
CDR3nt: TGTGCCAGCAGTGAAGGACTCAGGTGGTACTTC

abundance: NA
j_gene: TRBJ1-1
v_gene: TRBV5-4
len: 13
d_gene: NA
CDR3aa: CASSLDQGTEAFF
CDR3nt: TGTGCCAGCAGCTTGGACCAAGGCACTGAAGCTTTCTTT

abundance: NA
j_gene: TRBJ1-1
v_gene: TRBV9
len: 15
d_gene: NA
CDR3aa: CASSETFGPFTEAFF
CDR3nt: TGTGCCAGCAGCGAGACTTTTGGACCGTTCACTGAAGCTTTCTTT

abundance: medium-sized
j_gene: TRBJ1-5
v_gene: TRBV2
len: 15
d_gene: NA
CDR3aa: CASSAPGQDNQPQHF
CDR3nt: TGTGCCAGCAGTGCTCCGGGACAAGACAATCAGCCCCAGCATTTT

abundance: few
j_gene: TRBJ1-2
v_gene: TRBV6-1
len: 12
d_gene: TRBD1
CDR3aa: CATGQVNYGYTF
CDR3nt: TGTGCCACGGGACAGGTTAACTATGGCTACACCTTC

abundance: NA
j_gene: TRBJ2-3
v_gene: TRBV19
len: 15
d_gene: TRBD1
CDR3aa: CASSMGQSRTDTQYF
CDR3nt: TGTGCCAGTAGTATGGGACAGAGTCGCACAGATACGCAGTATTTT

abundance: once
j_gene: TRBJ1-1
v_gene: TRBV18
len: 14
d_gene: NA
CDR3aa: CASSPITRNTEAFF
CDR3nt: TGTGCCAGCTCACCAATTACGAGGAACACTGAAGCTTTCTTT

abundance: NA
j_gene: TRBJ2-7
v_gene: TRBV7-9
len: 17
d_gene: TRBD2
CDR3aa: CASSPTSGGTNSYEQYF
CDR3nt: TGTGCCAGCAGCCCGACTAGCGGGGGGACCAACTCCTACGAGCAGTACTTC

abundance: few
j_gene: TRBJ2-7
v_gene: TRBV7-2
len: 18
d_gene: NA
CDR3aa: CASSFERGWGDSTYEQYF
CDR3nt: TGTGCCAGCAGCTTCGAACGGGGTTGGGGGGATTCAACCTACGAGCAGTACTTC

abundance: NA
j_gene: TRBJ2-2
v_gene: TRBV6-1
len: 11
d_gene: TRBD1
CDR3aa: CASSDRTGTHF
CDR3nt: TGTGCCAGCAGTGACCGGACAGGAACCCATTTT

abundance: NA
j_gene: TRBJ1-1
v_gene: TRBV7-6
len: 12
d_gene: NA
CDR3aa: CASSSGGTEAFF
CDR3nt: TGTGCCAGCAGCTCGGGAGGGACTGAAGCTTTCTTT

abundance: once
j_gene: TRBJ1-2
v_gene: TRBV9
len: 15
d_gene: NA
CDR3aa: CASSVSGQDNYGYTF
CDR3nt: TGTGCCAGCAGCGTCTCGGGACAAGATAACTATGGCTACACCTTC

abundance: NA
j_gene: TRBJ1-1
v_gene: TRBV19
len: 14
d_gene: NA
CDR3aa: CASIPGGGNTEAFF
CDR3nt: TGTGCCAGTATCCCAGGAGGCGGGAACACTGAAGCTTTCTTT

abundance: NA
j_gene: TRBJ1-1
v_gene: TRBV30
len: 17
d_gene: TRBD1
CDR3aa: CAWGTGGGTILNTEAFF
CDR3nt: TGTGCCTGGGGCACAGGGGGCGGAACTATTCTCAACACTGAAGCTTTCTTT

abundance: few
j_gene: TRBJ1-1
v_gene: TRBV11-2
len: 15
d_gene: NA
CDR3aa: CASSPVQGMNTEAFF
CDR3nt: TGTGCCAGCAGCCCCGTACAGGGCATGAACACTGAAGCTTTCTTT